This entry features one TCR beta chain sequence. The data were obtained in a study of blood T cell repertoires in COVID-19. Study context: Whether acute or convalescent, the COVID-19 samples came from the United States, Italy and Spain.

Germline CDR1 SGHRS, CDR2 YFSETQ. Trimming took 0 bases from V and 0 from J, leaving 7 bases between them. The CDR3 covers 15 residues. Data came from immunoSEQ multiplex PCR; TCRdb stores just in-frame clones and leaves some out. The data contain a few hundred thousand clones, around 80% of them singletons. Sequencing input: peripheral blood. The genes are TRBV5-1 and TRBJ2-1; unclear D gene. The sequence was obtained from a human donor in a cohort sampled during active COVID-19. CDR3 in DNA: TGCGCCAGCAGCTTGGTTAGAAACTCCTACAATGAGCAGTTCTTC. This gives the protein CASSLVRNSYNEQFF.